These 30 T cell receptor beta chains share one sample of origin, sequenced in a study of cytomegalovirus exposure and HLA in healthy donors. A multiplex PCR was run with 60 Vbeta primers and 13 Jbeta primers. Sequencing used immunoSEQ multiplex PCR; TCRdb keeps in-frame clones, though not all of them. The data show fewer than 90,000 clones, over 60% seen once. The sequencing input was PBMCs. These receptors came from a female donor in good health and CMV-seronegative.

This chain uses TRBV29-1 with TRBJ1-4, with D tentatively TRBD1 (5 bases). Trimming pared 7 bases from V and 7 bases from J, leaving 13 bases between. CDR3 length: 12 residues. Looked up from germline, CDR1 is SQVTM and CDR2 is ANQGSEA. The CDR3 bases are TGCAGCGCCCTCGTGGGGGGTGAAAAACTGTTTTTT. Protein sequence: CSALVGGEKLFF.

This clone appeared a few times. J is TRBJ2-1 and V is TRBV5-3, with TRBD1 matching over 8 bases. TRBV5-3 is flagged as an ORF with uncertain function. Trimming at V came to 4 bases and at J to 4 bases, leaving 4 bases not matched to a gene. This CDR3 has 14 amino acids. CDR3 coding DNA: TGTGCCAGAAGCGTCCGGGACAGGTACAATGAGCAGTTCTTC. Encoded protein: CARSVRDRYNEQFF.

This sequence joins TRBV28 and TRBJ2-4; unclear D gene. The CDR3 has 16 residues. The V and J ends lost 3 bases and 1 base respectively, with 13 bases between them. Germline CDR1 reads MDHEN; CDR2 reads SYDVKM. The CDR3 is CASSFGPGWAKNIQYF. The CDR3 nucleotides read TGTGCCAGCAGTTTCGGTCCGGGTTGGGCCAAAAACATTCAGTACTTC.

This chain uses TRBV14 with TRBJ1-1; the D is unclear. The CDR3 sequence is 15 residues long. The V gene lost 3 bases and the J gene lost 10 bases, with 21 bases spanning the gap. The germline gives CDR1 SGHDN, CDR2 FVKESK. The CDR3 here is CASSQDSSRGPGAFF. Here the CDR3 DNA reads TGTGCCAGCAGCCAGGACTCTAGCCGAGGGCCGGGAGCTTTCTTT.

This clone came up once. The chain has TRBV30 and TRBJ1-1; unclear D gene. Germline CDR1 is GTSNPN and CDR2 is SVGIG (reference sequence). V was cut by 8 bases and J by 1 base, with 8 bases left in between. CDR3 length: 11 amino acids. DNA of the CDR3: TGTGCCCTCTCCGGGAACACTGAAGCTTTCTTT. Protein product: CALSGNTEAFF.

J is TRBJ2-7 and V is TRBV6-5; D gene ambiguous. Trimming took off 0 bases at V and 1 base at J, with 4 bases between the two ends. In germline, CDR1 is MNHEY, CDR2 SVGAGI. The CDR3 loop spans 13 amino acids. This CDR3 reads CASSYSTSYEQYF. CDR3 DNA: TGTGCCAGCAGTTACTCGACATCCTACGAGCAGTACTTC.

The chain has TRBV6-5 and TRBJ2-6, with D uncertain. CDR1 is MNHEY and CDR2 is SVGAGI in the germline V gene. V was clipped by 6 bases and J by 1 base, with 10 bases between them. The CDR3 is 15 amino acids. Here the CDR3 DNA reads TGTGCCAGCAGGTTCCTGAGGTCTGGGGCCAACGTCCTGACTTTC. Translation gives CASRFLRSGANVLTF.

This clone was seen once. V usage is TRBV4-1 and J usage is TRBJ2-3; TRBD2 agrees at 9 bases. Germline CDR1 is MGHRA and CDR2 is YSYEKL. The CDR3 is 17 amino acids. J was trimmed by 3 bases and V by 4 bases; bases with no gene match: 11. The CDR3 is CASSPRGAGGPTDTQYF. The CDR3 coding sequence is TGCGCCAGCAGCCCCAGGGGGGCGGGAGGGCCGACAGATACGCAGTATTTT.

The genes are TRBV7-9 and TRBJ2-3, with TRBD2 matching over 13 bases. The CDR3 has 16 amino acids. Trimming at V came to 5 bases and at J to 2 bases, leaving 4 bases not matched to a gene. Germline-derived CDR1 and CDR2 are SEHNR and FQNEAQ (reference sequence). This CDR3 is CASSRGLAGDTDTQYF. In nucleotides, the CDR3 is TGTGCCAGCAGCCGCGGACTAGCGGGAGACACAGATACGCAGTATTTT.

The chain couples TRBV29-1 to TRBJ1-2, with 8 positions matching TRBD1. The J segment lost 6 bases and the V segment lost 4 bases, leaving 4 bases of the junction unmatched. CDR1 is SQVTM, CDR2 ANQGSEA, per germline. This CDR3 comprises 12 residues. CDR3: CSVAGQGHGYTF. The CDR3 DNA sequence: TGCAGCGTTGCTGGACAGGGCCATGGCTACACCTTC.

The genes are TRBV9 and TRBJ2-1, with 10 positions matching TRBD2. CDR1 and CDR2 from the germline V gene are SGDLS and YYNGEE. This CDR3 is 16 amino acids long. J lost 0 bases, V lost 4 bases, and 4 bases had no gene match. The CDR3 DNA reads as TGTGCCAGCAGCTATAGCGGGGGGTCCTCCTACAATGAGCAGTTCTTC. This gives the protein CASSYSGGSSYNEQFF.

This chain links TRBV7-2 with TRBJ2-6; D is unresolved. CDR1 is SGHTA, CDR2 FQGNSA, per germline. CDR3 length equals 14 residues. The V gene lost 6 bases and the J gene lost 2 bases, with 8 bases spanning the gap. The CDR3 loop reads CASRFSTGANVLTF. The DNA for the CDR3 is TGTGCCAGCAGGTTTTCAACTGGGGCCAACGTCCTGACTTTC.

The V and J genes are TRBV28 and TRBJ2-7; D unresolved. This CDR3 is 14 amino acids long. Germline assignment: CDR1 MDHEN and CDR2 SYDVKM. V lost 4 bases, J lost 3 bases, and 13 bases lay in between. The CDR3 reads CASSSPILSYEQYF. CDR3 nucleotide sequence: TGTGCCAGCAGTTCCCCGATCCTAAGCTACGAGCAGTACTTC.

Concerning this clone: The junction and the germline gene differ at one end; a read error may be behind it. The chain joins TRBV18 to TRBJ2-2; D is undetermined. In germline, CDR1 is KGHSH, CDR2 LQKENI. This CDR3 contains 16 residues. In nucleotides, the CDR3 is TGTGCCAGCTCGCCACCGCCCCTAGTCGGAACCGGGGAGCTGTTTTTT. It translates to CASSPPPLVGTGELFF.

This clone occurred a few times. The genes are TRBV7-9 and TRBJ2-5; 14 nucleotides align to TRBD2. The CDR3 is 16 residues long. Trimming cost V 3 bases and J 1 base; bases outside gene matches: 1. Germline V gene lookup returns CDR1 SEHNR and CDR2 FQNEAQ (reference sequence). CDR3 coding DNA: TGTGCCAGCAGCTTCGGACTAGCGGGGGGCCAAGAGACCCAGTACTTC. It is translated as CASSFGLAGGQETQYF.

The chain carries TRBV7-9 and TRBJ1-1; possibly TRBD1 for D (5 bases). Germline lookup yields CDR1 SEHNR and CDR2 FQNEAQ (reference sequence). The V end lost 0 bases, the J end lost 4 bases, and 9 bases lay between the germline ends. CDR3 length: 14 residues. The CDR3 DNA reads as TGTGCCAGCAGCTTAGCCAGGAGGGGCACTGAAGCTTTCTTT. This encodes CASSLARRGTEAFF.

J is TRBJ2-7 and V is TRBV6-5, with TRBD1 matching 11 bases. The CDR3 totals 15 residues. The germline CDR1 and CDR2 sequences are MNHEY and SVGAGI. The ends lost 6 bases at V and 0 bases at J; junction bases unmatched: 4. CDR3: CASRQGTGGSYEQYF. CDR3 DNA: TGTGCCAGCAGACAGGGGACAGGGGGCTCCTACGAGCAGTACTTC.

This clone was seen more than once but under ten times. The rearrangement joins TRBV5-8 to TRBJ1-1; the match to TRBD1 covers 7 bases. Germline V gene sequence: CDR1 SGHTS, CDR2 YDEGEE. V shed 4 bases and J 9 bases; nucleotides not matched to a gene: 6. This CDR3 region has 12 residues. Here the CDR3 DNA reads TGTGCCAGCAGCAACATGGACAGGCAAGCTTTCTTT. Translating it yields CASSNMDRQAFF.

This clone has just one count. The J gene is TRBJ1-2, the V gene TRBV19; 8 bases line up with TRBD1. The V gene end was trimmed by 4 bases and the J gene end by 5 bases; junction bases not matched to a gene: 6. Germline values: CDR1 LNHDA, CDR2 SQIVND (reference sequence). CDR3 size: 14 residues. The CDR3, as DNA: TGTGCCAGTAGTACCGGGACAGGTACTTATGGCTACACCTTC. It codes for CASSTGTGTYGYTF.

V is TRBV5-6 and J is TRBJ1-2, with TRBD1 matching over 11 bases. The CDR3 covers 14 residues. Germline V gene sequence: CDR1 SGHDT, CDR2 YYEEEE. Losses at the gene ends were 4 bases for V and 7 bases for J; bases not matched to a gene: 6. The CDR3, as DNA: TGTGCCAGCAGCAAGGACAGGGGGCAAGGTGGCTACACCTTC. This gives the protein CASSKDRGQGGYTF.

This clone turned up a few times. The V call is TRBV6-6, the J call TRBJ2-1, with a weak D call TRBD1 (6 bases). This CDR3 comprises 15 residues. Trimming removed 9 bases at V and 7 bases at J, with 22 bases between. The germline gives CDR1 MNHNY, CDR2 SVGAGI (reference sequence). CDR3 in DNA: TGTGCCAGTGACAGATCAGGGGCTAAGGGGAATGAGCAGTTCTTC. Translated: CASDRSGAKGNEQFF.

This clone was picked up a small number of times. The CDR3 coding sequence is TGTGCCAGCAGGAAGACAGGGAGCTCTGGGGCCAACGTCCTGACTTTC. It is translated as CASRKTGSSGANVLTF. This chain uses TRBV28 with TRBJ2-6, with TRBD1 matching 7 bases. The V gene's germline CDR1 is MDHEN and CDR2 SYDVKM. The CDR3 consists of 16 residues. V shed 6 bases and J 0 bases; nucleotides not matched to a gene: 5.

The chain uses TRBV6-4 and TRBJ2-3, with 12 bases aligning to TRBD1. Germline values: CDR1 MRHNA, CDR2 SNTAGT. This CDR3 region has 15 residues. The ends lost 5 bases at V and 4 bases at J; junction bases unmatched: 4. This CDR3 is CASSNGTGGADTQYF. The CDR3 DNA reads TGTGCCAGCAGTAACGGGACAGGGGGCGCAGATACGCAGTATTTT.

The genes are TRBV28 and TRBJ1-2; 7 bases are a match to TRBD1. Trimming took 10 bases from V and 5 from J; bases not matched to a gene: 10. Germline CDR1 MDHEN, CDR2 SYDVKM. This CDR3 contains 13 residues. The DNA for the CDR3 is TGTGCCACCTCGGGACAGAGCATTTATGGCTACACCTTC. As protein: CATSGQSIYGYTF.

CDR3 coding DNA: TGTGCCAGCAGCCTAGGGGGACAGGGGGCGGGTGGCTACACCTTC. This encodes CASSLGGQGAGGYTF. This rearrangement joins TRBV28 to TRBJ1-2; TRBD1 aligns across 12 bases. The CDR3 is 15 amino acids. Germline-derived CDR1 and CDR2 are MDHEN and SYDVKM. The ends lost 6 bases at V and 7 bases at J; junction bases unmatched: 9.

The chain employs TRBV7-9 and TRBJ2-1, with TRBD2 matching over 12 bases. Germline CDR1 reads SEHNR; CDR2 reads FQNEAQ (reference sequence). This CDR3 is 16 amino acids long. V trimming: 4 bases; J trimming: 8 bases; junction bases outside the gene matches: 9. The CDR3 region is CASSSLRTSGTHEQFF. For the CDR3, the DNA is TGTGCCAGCAGCTCCCTTCGGACTAGCGGGACCCATGAGCAGTTCTTC.

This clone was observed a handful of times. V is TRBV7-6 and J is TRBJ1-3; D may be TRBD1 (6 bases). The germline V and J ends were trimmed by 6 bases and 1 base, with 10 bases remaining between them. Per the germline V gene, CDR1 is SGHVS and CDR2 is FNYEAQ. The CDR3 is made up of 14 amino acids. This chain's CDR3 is CASRPDRSGNTIYF. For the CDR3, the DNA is TGTGCCAGCAGGCCAGACAGGTCTGGAAACACCATATATTTT.

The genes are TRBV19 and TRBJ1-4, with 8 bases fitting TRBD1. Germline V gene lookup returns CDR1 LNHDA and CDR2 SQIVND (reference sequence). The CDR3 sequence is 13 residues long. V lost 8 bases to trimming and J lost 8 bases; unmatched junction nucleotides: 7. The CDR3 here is CASSGGANEKLFF. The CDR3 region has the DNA TGTGCCAGTTCAGGGGGCGCGAACGAAAAACTGTTTTTT. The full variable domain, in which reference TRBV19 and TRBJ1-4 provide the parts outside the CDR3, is DGGITQSPKYLFRKEGQNVTLSCEQNLNHDAMYWYRQDPGQGLRLIYYSQIVNDFQKGDIAEGYSVSREKKESFPLTVTSAQKNPTAFYLCASSGGANEKLFFGSGTQLSVL.

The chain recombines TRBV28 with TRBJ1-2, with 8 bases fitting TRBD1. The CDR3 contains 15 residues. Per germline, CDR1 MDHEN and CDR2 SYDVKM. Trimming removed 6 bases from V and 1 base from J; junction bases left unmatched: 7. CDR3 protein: CASRPAGGLNYGYTF. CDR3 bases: TGTGCCAGCAGACCAGCAGGGGGCCTTAACTATGGCTACACCTTC.

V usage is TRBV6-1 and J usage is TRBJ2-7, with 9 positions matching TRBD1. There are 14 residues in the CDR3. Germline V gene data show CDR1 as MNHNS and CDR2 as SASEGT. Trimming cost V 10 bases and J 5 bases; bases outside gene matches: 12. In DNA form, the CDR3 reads TGTGCCACTGTTCACCGGGACAGGGCGGACGAGCAGTACTTC. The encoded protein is CATVHRDRADEQYF.